This T cell receptor beta chain appears in the sequencing data of a study of sequential checkpoint blockade in melanoma. Method: immunoSEQ multiplex PCR; TCRdb's copy keeps in-frame clones and lacks some. This sample carries thousands of clones, 22% of them seen once, and the ten largest clones take over 15%. This CDR3 spans 14 amino acids. The sample's treatment: randomized to nivolumab then ipilimumab (arm A) or the reverse (arm B). This clone qualifies as medium-sized (0.01 to 0.1%). The chain joins TRBV1 to TRBJ1-1. TRBV1 is deemed a pseudogene. The material sequenced was tumor tissue (inferred from file names), taken from a patient given nivolumab and ipilimumab in sequence. This clonotype originated in a human donor with melanoma. The CDR3 sequence is CTSSQIGADTEAFF. The CDR3 DNA follows: TGCACCAGCAGCCAAATAGGAGCTGACACTGAAGCTTTCTTT.